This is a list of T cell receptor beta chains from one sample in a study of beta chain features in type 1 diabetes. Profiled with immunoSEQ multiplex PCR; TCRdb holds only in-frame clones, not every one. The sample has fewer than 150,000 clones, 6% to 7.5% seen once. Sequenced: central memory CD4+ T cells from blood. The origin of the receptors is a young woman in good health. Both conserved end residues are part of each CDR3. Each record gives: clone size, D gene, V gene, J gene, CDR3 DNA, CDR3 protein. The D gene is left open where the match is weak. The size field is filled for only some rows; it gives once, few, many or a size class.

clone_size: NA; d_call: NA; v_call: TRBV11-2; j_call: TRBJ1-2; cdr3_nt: TGTGCCAGCAGCCCTGGGACACTGACTAACTATGGCTACACCTTC; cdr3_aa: CASSPGTLTNYGYTF
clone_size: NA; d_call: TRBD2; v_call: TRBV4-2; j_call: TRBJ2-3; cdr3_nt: TGTGCCAGCAGCCAAAAACTAGCGGGAGGCACAGATACGCAGTATTTT; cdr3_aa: CASSQKLAGGTDTQYF
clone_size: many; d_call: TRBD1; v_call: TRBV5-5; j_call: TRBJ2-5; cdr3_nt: TGTGCCAGCAGCTACGGACAGGGGCGGAGAGAGACCCAGTACTTC; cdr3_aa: CASSYGQGRRETQYF
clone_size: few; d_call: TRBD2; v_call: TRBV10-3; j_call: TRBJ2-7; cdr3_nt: TGTGCCATCAGTGAAGGACTAGCGGGGACCTACGAGCAGTACTTC; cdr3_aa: CAISEGLAGTYEQYF
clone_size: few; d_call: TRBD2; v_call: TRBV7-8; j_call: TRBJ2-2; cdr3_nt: TGTGCCAGCAGCTCCTTAGCGGGAGCTTTAGACACCGGGGAGCTGTTTTTT; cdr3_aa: CASSSLAGALDTGELFF
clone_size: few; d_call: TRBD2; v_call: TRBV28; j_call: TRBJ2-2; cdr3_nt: TGTGCCAGTTGGACTAGCGGAAACGCGAACACCGGGGAGCTGTTTTTT; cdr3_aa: CASWTSGNANTGELFF
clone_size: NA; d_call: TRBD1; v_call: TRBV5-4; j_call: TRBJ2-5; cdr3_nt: TGTGCCAGCAGCTCGTCCCAGGGGGCTAGGGAGACCCAGTACTTC; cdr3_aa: CASSSSQGARETQYF
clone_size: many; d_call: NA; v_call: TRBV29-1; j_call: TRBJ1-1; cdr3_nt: TGCAGCGTTTTTACAGGGTGGACGAACACTGAAGCTTTCTTT; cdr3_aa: CSVFTGWTNTEAFF
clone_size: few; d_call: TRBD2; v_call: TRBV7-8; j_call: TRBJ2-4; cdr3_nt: TGTGCCAGCAGCTTAAGGAGCGCGGGAGGCATAGCCAAAAACATTCAGTACTTC; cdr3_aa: CASSLRSAGGIAKNIQYF
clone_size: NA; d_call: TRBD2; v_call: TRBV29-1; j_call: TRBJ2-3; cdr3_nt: TGCAGCGTTGAAGGACAGCGGGAGGGGGGCACAGATACGCAGTATTTT; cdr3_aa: CSVEGQREGGTDTQYF
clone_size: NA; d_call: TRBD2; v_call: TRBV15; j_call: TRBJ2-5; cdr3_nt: TGTGCCACCAGGAGAGATAGGGGAACGGGAGGGCGGGAGACCCAGTACTTC; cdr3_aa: CATRRDRGTGGRETQYF
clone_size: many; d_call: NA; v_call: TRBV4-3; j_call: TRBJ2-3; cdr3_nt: TGCGCCAGCAGCCAAGGCCTTGAGGGACTTAGAAGGCAGTATTTT; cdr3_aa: CASSQGLEGLRRQYF
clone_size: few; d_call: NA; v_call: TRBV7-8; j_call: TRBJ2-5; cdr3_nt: TGTGCCAGCAGCTTAGTAGGGGGTATTGAGACCCAGTACTTC; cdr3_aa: CASSLVGGIETQYF
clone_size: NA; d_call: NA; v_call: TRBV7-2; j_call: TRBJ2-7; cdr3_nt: TGTGCCAGCAGCTTAGTCCGGGTCGGGTCCTACGAGCAGTACTTC; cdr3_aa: CASSLVRVGSYEQYF
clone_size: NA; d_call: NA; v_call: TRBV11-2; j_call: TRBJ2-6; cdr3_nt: TGTGCCAGCAGCCCCAGAGGTCCTGGGGCCAACGTCCTGACTTTC; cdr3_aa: CASSPRGPGANVLTF
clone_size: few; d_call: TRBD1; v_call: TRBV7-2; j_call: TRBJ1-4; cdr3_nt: TGTGCCAGCAGGCGTACAGGGGGCGGTGGAGAAAAACTGTTTTTT; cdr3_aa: CASRRTGGGGEKLFF
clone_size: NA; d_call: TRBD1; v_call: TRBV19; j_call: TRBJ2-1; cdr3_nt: TGTGCCAGTAGTACCGGGACAGGGTGGGACAATGAGCAGTTCTTC; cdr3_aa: CASSTGTGWDNEQFF
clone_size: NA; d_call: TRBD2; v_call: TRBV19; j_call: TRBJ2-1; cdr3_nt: TGTGCCAGTAGTATATCCGGAGGGACTAATATTGGAGTTGGGCAGTTCTTC; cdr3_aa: CASSISGGTNIGVGQFF
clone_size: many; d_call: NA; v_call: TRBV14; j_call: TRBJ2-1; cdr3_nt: TGTGCCAGCAGCCAAGATAGAGGTGTGAAGAAGTTCTTC; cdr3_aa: CASSQDRGVKKFF
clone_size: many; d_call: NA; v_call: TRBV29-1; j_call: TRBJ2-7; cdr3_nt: TGCAGCGTTGGAACACAGGTCTTAAACGAGCAGTACTTC; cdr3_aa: CSVGTQVLNEQYF
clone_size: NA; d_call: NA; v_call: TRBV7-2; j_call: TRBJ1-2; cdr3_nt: TGTGCCAGCAGCCCGGGAGGGGCGCGGGGCTACACCTTC; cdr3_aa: CASSPGGARGYTF
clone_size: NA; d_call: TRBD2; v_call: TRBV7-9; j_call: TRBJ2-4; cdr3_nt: TGTGCCAGCAGCCCGGGGACTAGCGGAGGGAAAAACATTCAGTACTTC; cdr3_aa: CASSPGTSGGKNIQYF
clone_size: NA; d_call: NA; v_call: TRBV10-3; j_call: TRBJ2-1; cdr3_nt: TGTGCCATCAGGTTAACGAGAGGAAGCAATGAGCAGTTCTTC; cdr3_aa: CAIRLTRGSNEQFF
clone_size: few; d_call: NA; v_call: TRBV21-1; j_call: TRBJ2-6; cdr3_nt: TGTGCCGGCCACAGGAGCTCTGGGGCCAACGTCCTGACTTTC; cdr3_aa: CAGHRSSGANVLTF
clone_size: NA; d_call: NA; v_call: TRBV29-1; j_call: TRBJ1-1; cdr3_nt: TGCAGCGTACTTGCAAGGGGCAACACTGAAGCTTTCTTT; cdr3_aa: CSVLARGNTEAFF
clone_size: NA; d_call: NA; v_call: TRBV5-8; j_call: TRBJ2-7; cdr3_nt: TGTGCCAGCAGCTCATTCAACCAGGGGAGAGAGCAGTACTTC; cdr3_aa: CASSSFNQGREQYF
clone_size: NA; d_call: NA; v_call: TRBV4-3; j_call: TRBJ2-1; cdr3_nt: TGCGCCAGCAGCCAAGACCCAGCGTCCTCCTACAATGAGCAGTTCTTC; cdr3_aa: CASSQDPASSYNEQFF
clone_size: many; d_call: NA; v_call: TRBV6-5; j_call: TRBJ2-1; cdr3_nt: TGTGCCAGCAGCCGCGGGCAAAATGAGCAGTTCTTC; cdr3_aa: CASSRGQNEQFF
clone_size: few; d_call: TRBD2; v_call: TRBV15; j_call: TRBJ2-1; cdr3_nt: TGTGCCACCAGCCCAGGGGCCCTAGCGGGAGTTGGGGAGTTCTTC; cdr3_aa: CATSPGALAGVGEFF
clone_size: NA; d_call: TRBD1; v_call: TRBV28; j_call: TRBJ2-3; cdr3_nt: TGTGCCAGCAGTTCCCCGGGACAGGGGGTATCAGATACGCAGTATTTT; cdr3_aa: CASSSPGQGVSDTQYF
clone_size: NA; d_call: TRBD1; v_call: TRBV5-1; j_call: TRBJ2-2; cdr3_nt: TGCGCCAGCAGCGAGGACAGGGGGCGAACCGGGGAGCTGTTTTTT; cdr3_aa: CASSEDRGRTGELFF
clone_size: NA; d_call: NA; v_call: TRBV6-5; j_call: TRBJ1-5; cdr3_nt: TGTGCCAGCAGTTATGGTCGACAGGCCCAGCCCCAGCATTTT; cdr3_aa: CASSYGRQAQPQHF
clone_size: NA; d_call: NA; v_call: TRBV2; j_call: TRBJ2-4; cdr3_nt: TGTGCCAGCAGTGAACCCCAGGGTGGGTCCTCCAAAAACATTCAGTACTTC; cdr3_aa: CASSEPQGGSSKNIQYF
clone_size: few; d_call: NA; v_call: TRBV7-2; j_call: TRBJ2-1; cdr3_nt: TGTGCCAGCAGCATTACTAGCACTGAGCAGTTCTTC; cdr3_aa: CASSITSTEQFF
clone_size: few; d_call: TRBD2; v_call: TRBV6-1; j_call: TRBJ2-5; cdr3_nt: TGTGCCAGCAGTGAAGGTCTAGCGGGAGGCGGAGAGACCCAGTACTTC; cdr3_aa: CASSEGLAGGGETQYF
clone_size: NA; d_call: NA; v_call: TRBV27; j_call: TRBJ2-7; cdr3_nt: TGTGCCAGCAGTTTCGGGCAGGGCCACTACGAGCAGTACTTC; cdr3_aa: CASSFGQGHYEQYF
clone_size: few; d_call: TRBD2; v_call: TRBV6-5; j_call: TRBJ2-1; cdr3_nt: TGTGCCAGCAGTTACTCCCACGGGAGGCAATACAATGAGCAGTTCTTC; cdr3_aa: CASSYSHGRQYNEQFF
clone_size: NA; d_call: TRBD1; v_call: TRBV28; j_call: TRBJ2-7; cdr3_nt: TGTGCCAGCAGTCCCTCCGAGGGACAGGGGTACGAGCAGTACTTC; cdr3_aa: CASSPSEGQGYEQYF
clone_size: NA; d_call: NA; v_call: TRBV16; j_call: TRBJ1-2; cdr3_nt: TGTGCCAGCAGCCAATCGGACAGAAGTGGCTACACCTTC; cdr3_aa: CASSQSDRSGYTF
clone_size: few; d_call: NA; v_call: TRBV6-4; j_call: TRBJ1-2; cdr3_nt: TGTGCCAGCAGTGATGGTCCGGGACTGGGGAACTATGGCTACACCTTC; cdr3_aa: CASSDGPGLGNYGYTF
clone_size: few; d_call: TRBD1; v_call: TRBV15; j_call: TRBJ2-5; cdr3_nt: TGTGCCACCAGCAGAGATCCAGGACAGGCGAGGGAGACCCAGTACTTC; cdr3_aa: CATSRDPGQARETQYF
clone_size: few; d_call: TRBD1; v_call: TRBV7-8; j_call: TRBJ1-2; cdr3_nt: TGTGCCAGCAGCTTAGTGGTGATCGGGACAGCTAACTATGGCTACACCTTC; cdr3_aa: CASSLVVIGTANYGYTF
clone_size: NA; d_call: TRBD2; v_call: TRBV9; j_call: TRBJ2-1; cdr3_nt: TGTGCCAGCAGCTTAGTGGCTAGCGGGGGGTTAGATGAGCAGTTCTTC; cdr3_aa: CASSLVASGGLDEQFF
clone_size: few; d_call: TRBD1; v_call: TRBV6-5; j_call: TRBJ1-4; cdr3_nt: TGTGCCAGCAGTTGGGGACAGGGCCAAGGACTGTTTTTT; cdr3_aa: CASSWGQGQGLFF
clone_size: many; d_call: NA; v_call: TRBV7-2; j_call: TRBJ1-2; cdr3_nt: TGTGCCAGCAGCTTAGTCCGCGGCTATGGCTACACCTTC; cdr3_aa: CASSLVRGYGYTF
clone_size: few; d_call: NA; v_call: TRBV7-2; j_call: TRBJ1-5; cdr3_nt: TGTGCCAGCAGCCGAGGACAGATCCAAGGGGAGCCCCAGCATTTT; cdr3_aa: CASSRGQIQGEPQHF